These 21 T cell receptor beta chains were sequenced from one sample in a study of monozygotic twins with inflammatory bowel disease (dated by TCRdb to between 2017 and 2020). The library was made by 5' RACE. TCRdb lists the instrument as Illumina HiSeq 2500. TCRdb reprocessed the reads, reporting each CDR3 protein sequence once and no DNA. The sample's own table lists around 410,000 distinct CDR3 sequences. The ten largest clones take up 2.4% of the sample. Source material: blood. These receptors were obtained from a human donor with ulcerative colitis or Crohn's disease, or a healthy co-twin of an affected twin (not recorded which).

The gene calls are TRBV20-1 and TRBJ2-5; the TRBD1 assignment by TCRdb is unverifiable without DNA. Germline loops: CDR1 DFQATT, CDR2 SNEGSKA (reference sequence). This CDR3 region has 14 residues. The CDR3 sequence is CSATDRGKVETQYF.

This chain connects TRBV20-1 to TRBJ2-3; the D call from TCRdb, TRBD2, cannot be confirmed without DNA. The CDR3 loop spans 16 amino acids. Looked up from germline, CDR1 is DFQATT and CDR2 is SNEGSKA (reference sequence). This CDR3 is CSARGREQLAPYTQYF.

This chain connects TRBV20-1 to TRBJ2-1; TCRdb's D call, TRBD2, is unchecked because there is no DNA. CDR3 length: 13 amino acids. In germline, CDR1 is DFQATT, CDR2 SNEGSKA (reference sequence). The CDR3 sequence is CSPGLAGDNEQFF.

The chain carries TRBV6-1 and TRBJ2-2. Germline CDR1 MNHNS, CDR2 SASEGT. The CDR3 consists of 14 residues. CDR3 residues: CASRQAGPTGELFF.

The V and J genes are TRBV20-1 and TRBJ2-3; the D call from TCRdb, TRBD1, cannot be confirmed without DNA. The germline CDR1 and CDR2 sequences are DFQATT and SNEGSKA (reference sequence). There are 12 residues in the CDR3. CDR3 protein: CSAGAQADTQYF.

The chain joins TRBV20-1 to TRBJ2-7; TCRdb reports TRBD2, a call that lacks DNA to check it against. The CDR3 covers 14 residues. Looked up from germline, CDR1 is DFQATT and CDR2 is SNEGSKA (reference sequence). The CDR3 here is CSAPRTGLSYEQYF.

The genes are TRBV20-1 and TRBJ2-1; TCRdb indicates TRBD2, and absent DNA this call remains unverified. The CDR3 is made up of 15 amino acids. Germline V lookup: CDR1 DFQATT, CDR2 SNEGSKA (reference sequence). CDR3 region: CSASLRGRASNEQFF.

The gene calls are TRBV7-3 and TRBJ2-1; TCRdb's D call, TRBD1, is unchecked because there is no DNA. The CDR3 has 15 amino acids. Germline V gene data show CDR1 as SGHTA and CDR2 as FQGTGA. The CDR3 spells CASSHNRGGDNEQFF.

The genes are TRBV20-1 and TRBJ1-3; TCRdb picks TRBD1, but there is no DNA to check that call. Germline lookup yields CDR1 DFQATT and CDR2 SNEGSKA (reference sequence). CDR3 length equals 13 residues. CDR3 sequence: CSGGTSSGNTIYF.

This chain links TRBV20-1 with TRBJ2-7. Looked up from germline, CDR1 is DFQATT and CDR2 is SNEGSKA (reference sequence). The CDR3 spans 11 residues. The CDR3 protein is CSANHGAEQYF.

This chain joins TRBV28 and TRBJ2-3; the TCRdb call, TRBD2, lacks DNA for checking. In germline, CDR1 is MDHEN, CDR2 SYDVKM. The CDR3 sequence is 19 residues long. CDR3 loop: CASSSTSGLAGGDTDTQYF. The full variable domain, rest sourced from reference TRBV28 and TRBJ2-3, is DVKVTQSSRYLVKRTGEKVFLECVQDMDHENMFWYRQDPGLGLRLIYFSYDVKMKEKGDIPEGYSVSREKKERFSLILESASTNQTSMYLCASSSTSGLAGGDTDTQYFGPGTRLTVL.

V usage is TRBV19 and J usage is TRBJ2-1; TCRdb indicates TRBD2, and absent DNA this call remains unverified. There are 13 residues in the CDR3. Looked up from germline, CDR1 is LNHDA and CDR2 is SQIVND (reference sequence). The CDR3 protein is CASSIDGPKEQFF.

The chain uses TRBV12-3 or TRBV12-4 and TRBJ2-7; the D call of TRBD1 rests on TCRdb alone, since no DNA is present to check it. This CDR3 contains 16 residues. The CDR3 region is CASSLGPGQLSYEQYF.

The chain couples TRBV5-4 to TRBJ2-1; TCRdb's D call, TRBD2, is unchecked because there is no DNA. The CDR3 consists of 14 residues. Germline V gene lookup returns CDR1 SGHNT and CDR2 YYREEE (reference sequence). The CDR3 loop is CASSPGTSYNEQFF.

This chain connects TRBV6-1 to TRBJ2-1; TCRdb calls TRBD2, which cannot be checked without DNA. CDR3 length equals 16 residues. CDR1 and CDR2 from the germline V gene are MNHNS and SASEGT. CDR3 sequence: CASSPGLAGADNEQFF.

This rearrangement joins TRBV27 to TRBJ2-7; TCRdb lists TRBD1, though no DNA is available to test this call. The CDR3 is 13 residues long. The V gene's germline CDR1 is MNHEY and CDR2 SMNVEV (reference sequence). CDR3 residues: CASSLTGIYEQYF.

The chain carries TRBV5-1 and TRBJ2-2; TCRdb returns TRBD1, unconfirmable since there is no DNA. The length of the CDR3 is 13 residues. In germline, CDR1 is SGHRS, CDR2 YFSETQ. The CDR3 sequence is CASRSTGTGELFF.

This chain connects TRBV7-8 to TRBJ1-4; TCRdb's D call, TRBD1, is unchecked because there is no DNA. Germline assignment: CDR1 SGHVS and CDR2 FQNEAQ. The CDR3 has 16 residues. The chain's CDR3 is CASSLKRGSGNEKLFF.

The chain is built from TRBV7-9 and TRBJ2-7; the D call of TRBD2 rests on TCRdb alone, since no DNA is present to check it. Germline-derived CDR1 and CDR2 are SEHNR and FQNEAQ (reference sequence). The CDR3 consists of 13 residues. The CDR3 spells CASSLGALYEQYF.

The chain couples TRBV18 to TRBJ2-3; the D call of TRBD2 rests on TCRdb alone, since no DNA is present to check it. CDR3 size: 15 residues. Per germline, CDR1 KGHSH and CDR2 LQKENI. The CDR3 loop is CASSPGSGRTDTQYF.

The V and J genes are TRBV15 and TRBJ2-5; TCRdb indicates TRBD1, and absent DNA this call remains unverified. The CDR3 has 14 residues. CDR1 is LNHNV and CDR2 is YYDKDF in the germline V gene (reference sequence). The CDR3: CATRGAGGRETQYF. Variable domain in full (rest from reference TRBV15 and TRBJ2-5): DAMVIQNPRYQVTQFGKPVTLSCSQTLNHNVMYWYQQKSSQAPKLLFHYYDKDFNNEADTPDNFQSRRPNTSFCFLDIRSPGLGDTAMYLCATRGAGGRETQYFGPGTRLLVL.